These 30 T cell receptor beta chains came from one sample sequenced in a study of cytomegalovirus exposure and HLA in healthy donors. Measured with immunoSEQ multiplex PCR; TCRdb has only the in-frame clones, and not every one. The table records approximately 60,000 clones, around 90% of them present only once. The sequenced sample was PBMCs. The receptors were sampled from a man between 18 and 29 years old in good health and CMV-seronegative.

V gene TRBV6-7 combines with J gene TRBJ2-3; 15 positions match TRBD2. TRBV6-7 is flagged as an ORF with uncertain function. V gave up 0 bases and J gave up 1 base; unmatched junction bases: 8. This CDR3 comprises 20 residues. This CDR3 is CASSYSGTSGRSPGTDTQYF. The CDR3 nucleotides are TGTGCCAGCAGTTACTCAGGGACTAGCGGGAGGTCCCCCGGCACAGATACGCAGTATTTT.

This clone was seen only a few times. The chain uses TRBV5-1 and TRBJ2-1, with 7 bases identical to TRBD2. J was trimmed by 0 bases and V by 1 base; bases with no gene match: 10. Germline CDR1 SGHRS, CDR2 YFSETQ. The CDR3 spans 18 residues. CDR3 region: CASSLHPLAMSSYNEQFF. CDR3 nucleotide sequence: TGCGCCAGCAGCTTGCACCCACTAGCGATGAGCTCCTACAATGAGCAGTTCTTC.

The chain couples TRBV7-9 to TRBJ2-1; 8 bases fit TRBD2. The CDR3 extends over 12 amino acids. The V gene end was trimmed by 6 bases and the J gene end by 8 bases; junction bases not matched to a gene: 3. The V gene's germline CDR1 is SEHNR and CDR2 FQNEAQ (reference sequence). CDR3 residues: CASSPGGDEQFF. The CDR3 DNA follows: TGTGCCAGCAGTCCCGGGGGGGATGAGCAGTTCTTC.

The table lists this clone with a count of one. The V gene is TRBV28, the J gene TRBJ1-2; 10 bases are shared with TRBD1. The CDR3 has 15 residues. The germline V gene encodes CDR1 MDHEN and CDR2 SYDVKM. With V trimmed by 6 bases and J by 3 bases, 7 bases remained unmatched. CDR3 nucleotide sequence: TGTGCCAGCAGCTCCGGGACAGGGGTTTACTATGGCTACACCTTC. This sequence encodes CASSSGTGVYYGYTF.

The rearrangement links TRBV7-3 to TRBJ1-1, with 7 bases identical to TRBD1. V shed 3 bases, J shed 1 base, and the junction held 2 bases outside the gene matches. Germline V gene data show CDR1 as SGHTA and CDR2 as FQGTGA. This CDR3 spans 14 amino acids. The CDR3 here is CASSFGDRNTEAFF. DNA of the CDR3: TGTGCCAGCAGCTTCGGGGACAGGAACACTGAAGCTTTCTTT.

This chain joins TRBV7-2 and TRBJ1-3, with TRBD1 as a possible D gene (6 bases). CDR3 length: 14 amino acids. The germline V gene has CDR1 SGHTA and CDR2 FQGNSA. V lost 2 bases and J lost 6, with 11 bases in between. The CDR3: CASSLSGALNTIYF. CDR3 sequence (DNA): TGTGCCAGCAGCTTATCAGGGGCATTAAACACCATATATTTT.

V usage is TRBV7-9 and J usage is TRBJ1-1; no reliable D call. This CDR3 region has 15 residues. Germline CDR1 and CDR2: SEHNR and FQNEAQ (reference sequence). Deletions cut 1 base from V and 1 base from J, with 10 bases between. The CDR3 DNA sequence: TGTGCCAGCAGCTTAGTACCAACAGAGAACACTGAAGCTTTCTTT. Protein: CASSLVPTENTEAFF.

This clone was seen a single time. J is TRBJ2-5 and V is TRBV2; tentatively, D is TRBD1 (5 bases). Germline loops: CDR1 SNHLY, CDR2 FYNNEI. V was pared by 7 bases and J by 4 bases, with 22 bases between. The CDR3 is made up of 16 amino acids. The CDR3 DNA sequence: TGTGCCAGCACCCCTGCCCGGGCTAAGGGGCGAGAGACCCAGTACTTC. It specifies CASTPARAKGRETQYF.

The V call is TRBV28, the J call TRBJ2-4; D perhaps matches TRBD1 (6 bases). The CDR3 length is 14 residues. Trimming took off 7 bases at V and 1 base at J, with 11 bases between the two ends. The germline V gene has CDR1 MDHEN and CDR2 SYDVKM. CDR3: CASISQGAKNIQYF. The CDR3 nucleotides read TGTGCCAGCATTTCACAGGGTGCCAAAAACATTCAGTACTTC.

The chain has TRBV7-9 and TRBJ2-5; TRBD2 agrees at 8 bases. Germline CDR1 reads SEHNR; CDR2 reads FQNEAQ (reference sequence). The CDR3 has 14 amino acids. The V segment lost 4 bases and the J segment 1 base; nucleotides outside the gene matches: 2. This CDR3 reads CASSSAGAQETQYF. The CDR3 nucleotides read TGTGCCAGCAGCTCAGCGGGAGCCCAAGAGACCCAGTACTTC.

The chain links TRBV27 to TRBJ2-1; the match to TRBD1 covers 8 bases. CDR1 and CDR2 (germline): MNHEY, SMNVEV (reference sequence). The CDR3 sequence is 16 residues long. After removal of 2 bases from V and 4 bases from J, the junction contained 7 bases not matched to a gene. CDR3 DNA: TGTGCCAGCAGTTTACTCGGACAGGGAGGTTACAATGAGCAGTTCTTC. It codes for CASSLLGQGGYNEQFF.

CDR3 DNA: TGTGCCATCAGTGAGTCCAATGGCCAAACCTACGAGCAGTACTTC. The encoded protein is CAISESNGQTYEQYF. The chain joins TRBV10-3 to TRBJ2-7; D is undetermined. This CDR3 is built from 15 residues. Germline V CDR1 and CDR2: ENHRY, SYGVKD. The V end was cut by 0 bases, the J end by 2 bases, with 11 bases between.

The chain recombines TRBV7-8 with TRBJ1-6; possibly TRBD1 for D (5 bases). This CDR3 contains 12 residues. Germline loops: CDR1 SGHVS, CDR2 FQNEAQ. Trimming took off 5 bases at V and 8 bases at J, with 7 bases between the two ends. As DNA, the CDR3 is TGTGCCAGCAGCCAACAGGATTCACCCCTCCACTTT. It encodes CASSQQDSPLHF.

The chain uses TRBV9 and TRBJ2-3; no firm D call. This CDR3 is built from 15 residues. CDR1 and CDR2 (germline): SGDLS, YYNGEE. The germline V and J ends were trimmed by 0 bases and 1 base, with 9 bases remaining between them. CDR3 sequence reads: CASSVDSTGTDTQYF. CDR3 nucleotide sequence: TGTGCCAGCAGCGTAGACTCAACGGGCACAGATACGCAGTATTTT.

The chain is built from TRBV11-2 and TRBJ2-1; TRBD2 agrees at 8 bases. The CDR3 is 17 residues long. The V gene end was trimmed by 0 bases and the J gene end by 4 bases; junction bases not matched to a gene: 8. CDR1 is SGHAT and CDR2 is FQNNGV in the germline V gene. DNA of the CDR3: TGTGCCAGCAGCTTAGACCTCGGGGGGGCTAGTTACAATGAGCAGTTCTTC. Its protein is CASSLDLGGASYNEQFF.

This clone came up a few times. CDR3 region: CASSLEWDRGNYGYTF. CDR3 coding DNA: TGCGCCAGCAGCTTGGAATGGGACAGGGGAAACTATGGCTACACCTTC. The V and J genes are TRBV5-1 and TRBJ1-2; 10 bases fit TRBD1. Germline V CDR1 and CDR2: SGHRS, YFSETQ. The V and J ends lost 0 bases and 2 bases, in that order; junction bases with no gene match: 4. The CDR3 is 16 amino acids.

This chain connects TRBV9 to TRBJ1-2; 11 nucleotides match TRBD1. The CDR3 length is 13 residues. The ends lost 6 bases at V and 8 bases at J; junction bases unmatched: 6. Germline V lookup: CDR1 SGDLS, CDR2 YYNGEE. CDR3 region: CASTGQGAGGYTF. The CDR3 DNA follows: TGTGCCAGCACCGGACAGGGGGCGGGAGGCTACACCTTC.

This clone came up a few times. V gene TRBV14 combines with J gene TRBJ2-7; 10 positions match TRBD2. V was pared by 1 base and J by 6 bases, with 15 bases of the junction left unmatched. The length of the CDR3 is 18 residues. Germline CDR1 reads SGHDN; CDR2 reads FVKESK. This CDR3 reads CASSQGKGPAGGLGEQYF. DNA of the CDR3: TGTGCCAGCAGCCAAGGAAAAGGGCCAGCGGGAGGGCTGGGCGAGCAGTACTTC.

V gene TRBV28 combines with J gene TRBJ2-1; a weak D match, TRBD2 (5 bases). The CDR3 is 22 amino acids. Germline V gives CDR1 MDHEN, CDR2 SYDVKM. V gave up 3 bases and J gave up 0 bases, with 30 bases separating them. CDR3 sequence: CASSFGEGGIIGRPSSYNEQFF. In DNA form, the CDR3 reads TGTGCCAGCAGTTTCGGCGAGGGTGGTATCATAGGGAGACCGAGCTCCTACAATGAGCAGTTCTTC.

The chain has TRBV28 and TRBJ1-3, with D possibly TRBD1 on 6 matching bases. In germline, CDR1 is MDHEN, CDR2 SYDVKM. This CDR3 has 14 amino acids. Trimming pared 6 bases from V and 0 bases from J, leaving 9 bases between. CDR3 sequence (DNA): TGTGCCAGCAGACTAGGGGGCTCTGGAAACACCATATATTTT. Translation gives CASRLGGSGNTIYF.

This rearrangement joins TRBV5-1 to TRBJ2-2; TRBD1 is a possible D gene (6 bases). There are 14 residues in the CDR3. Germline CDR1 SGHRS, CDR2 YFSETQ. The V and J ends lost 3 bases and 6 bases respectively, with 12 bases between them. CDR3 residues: CASSSGEQAGELFF. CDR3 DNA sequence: TGCGCCAGCAGCTCAGGGGAACAGGCCGGGGAGCTGTTTTTT.

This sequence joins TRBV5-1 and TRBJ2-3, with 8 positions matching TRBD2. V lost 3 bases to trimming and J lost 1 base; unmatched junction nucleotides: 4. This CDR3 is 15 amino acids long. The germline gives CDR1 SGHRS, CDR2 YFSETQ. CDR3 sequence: CASSYGTSGTDTQYF. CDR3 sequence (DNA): TGCGCCAGCAGCTACGGGACTAGTGGCACAGATACGCAGTATTTT.

DNA for the CDR3: TGTGCCAGCAGCGGACTAGCGTCGACCGGGGAGCTGTTTTTT. Encoded protein: CASSGLASTGELFF. The rearrangement links TRBV6-4 to TRBJ2-2, with 9 bases that match TRBD2. Losses at the gene ends were 6 bases for V and 5 bases for J; bases not matched to a gene: 4. Germline V gene data show CDR1 as MRHNA and CDR2 as SNTAGT. The CDR3 consists of 14 residues.

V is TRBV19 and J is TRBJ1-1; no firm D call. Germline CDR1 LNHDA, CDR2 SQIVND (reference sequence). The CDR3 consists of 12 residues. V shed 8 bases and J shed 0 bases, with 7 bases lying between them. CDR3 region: CASGLMNTEAFF. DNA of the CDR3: TGTGCCAGTGGGCTGATGAACACTGAAGCTTTCTTT.

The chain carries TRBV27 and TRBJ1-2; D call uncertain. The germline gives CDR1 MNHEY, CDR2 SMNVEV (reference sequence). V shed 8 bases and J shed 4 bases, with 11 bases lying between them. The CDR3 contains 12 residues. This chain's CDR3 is CASGADFYGYTF. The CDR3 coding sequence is TGTGCCAGCGGCGCCGACTTCTATGGCTACACCTTC.

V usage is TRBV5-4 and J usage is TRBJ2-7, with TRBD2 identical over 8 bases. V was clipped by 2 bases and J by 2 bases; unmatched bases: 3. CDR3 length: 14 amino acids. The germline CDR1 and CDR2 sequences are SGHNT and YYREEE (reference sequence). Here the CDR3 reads CASSFSGGTYEQYF. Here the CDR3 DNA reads TGTGCCAGCAGCTTTTCGGGAGGGACCTACGAGCAGTACTTC.

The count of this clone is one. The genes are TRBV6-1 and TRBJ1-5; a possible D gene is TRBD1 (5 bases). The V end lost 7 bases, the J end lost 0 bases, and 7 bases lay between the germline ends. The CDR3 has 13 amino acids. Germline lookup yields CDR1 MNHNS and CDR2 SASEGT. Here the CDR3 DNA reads TGTGCCAGCACAGGGTATAGCAATCAGCCCCAGCATTTT. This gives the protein CASTGYSNQPQHF.

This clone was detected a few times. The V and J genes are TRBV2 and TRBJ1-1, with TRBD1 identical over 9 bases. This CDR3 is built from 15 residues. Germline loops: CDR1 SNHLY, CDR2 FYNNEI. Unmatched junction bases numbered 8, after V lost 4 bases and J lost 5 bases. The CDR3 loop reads CASSVEGQGQTEAFF. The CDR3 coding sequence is TGTGCCAGCAGTGTTGAAGGACAGGGGCAGACTGAAGCTTTCTTT.

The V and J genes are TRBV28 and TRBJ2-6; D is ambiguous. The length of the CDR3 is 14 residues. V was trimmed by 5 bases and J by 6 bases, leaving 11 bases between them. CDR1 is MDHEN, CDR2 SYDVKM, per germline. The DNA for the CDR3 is TGTGCCAGCAGTCCAGGCTCGATGGCCAACGTCCTGACTTTC. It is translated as CASSPGSMANVLTF. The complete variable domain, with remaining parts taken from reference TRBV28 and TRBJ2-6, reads DVKVTQSSRYLVKRTGEKVFLECVQDMDHENMFWYRQDPGLGLRLIYFSYDVKMKEKGDIPEGYSVSREKKERFSLILESASTNQTSMYLCASSPGSMANVLTFGAGSRLTVL.

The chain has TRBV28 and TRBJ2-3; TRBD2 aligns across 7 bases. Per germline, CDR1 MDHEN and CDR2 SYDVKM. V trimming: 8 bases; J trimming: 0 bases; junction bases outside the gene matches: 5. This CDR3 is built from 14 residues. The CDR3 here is CASGSSGSTDTQYF. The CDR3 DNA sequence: TGTGCCAGCGGGTCTAGCGGCAGCACAGATACGCAGTATTTT.